This TCR beta chain was documented in a study of T cell responses to AZD1222 COVID-19 vaccine. Study conclusions and caveats: White British donors predominated, females outnumbered males, and clonal diversity was possibly underestimated. At baseline, just five or six AZD1222 recipients tested seropositive. Unmutated variant regions reportedly attract nearly half of all spike-specific TCRs. All repertoire sampling was performed exclusively after the peak T cell response.

This CDR3 is 13 amino acids long. V lost 5 bases and J 4 bases, leaving 9 bases between the germline ends. Germline CDR1 is WNHNN and CDR2 is SYGVQD (reference sequence). Worth noting for this clone: Its specificity is unknown.

Sequencing was performed with immunoSEQ multiplex PCR; in TCRdb, only in-frame clones are kept and a portion is missing. The table includes roughly 150,000 clones, roughly nine tenths detected once. The sample was peripheral blood, taken after recovery from COVID-19. The clonotype comes from an adult who had recovered from COVID-19. The chain is built from TRBV10-1 and TRBJ1-3, with D unclear. The chain's CDR3 is CASSPPGGNTIYF. The CDR3, as DNA: TGCGCCAGCAGTCCTCCGGGAGGAAACACCATATATTTT.